This note documents a single T cell receptor (beta chain) sequence. Its antigen is unknown. This record belongs to a study of T cells and Merkel cell carcinoma outcomes. The CDR3 is made up of 16 amino acids. V trimming: 0 bases; J trimming: 4 bases; junction bases outside the gene matches: 8. Germline V gives CDR1 SGDLS, CDR2 YYNGEE. Repertoires were generated with immunoSEQ multiplex PCR, while TCRdb's copy carries only in-frame clones and drops some. The table lists about 15,000 clones, 75% to 85% of them singletons. General study findings and limits: Merkel cell carcinoma outcomes were reportedly predicted by repertoire and T-cell density.

The rearrangement uses TRBV9 and TRBJ2-7; 9 bases align to TRBD2. The specimen sequenced was tumor tissue from Merkel cell carcinoma. This clonotype originated in a human donor with Merkel cell carcinoma. Here the CDR3 reads CASSVGAAGGSYEQYF. The CDR3 DNA sequence: TGTGCCAGCAGCGTAGGGGCAGCGGGGGGTTCTTACGAGCAGTACTTC.